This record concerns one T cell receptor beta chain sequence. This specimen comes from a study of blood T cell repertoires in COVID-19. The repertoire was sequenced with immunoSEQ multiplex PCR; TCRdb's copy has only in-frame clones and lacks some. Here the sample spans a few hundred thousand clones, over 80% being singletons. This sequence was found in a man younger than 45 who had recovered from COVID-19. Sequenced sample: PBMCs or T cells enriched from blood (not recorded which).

CDR3 amino acids: CAISVGDSSTDTQYF. The CDR3 bases are TGTGCCATCAGTGTAGGGGACAGTAGCACAGATACGCAGTATTTT. The chain joins TRBV10-3 to TRBJ2-3, with 7 bases matching TRBD1. This CDR3 contains 15 residues. The trim removed 4 bases at V and 0 bases at J, leaving 4 bases unmatched. Germline V lookup: CDR1 ENHRY, CDR2 SYGVKD.